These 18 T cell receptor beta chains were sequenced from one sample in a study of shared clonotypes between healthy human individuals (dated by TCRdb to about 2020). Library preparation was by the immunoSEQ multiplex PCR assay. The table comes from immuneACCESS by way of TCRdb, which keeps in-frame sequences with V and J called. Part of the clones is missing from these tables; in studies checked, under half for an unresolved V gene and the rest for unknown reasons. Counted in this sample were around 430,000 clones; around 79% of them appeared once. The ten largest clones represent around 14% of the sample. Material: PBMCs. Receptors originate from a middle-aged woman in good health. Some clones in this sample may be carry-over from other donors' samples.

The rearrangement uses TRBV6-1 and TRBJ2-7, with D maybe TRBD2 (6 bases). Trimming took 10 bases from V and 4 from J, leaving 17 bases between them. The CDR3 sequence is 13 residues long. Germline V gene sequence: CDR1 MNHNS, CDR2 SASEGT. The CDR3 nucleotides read TGTGCCACCGGGAGAGGCGCCACTTACGAGCAGTACTTC. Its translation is CATGRGATYEQYF.

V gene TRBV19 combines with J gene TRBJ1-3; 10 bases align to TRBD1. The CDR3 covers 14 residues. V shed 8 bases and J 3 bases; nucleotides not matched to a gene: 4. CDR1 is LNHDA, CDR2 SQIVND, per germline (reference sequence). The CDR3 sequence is CASSDRGFGNTIYF. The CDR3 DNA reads TGTGCCAGTTCGGACAGGGGGTTTGGAAACACCATATATTTT.

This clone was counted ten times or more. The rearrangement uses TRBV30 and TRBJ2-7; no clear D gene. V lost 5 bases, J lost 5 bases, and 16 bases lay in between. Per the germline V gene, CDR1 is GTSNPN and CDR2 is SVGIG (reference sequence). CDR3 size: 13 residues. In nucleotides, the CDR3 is TGTGCCTGGGGCTCCGTGGGCGCAGACGAGCAGTACTTC. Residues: CAWGSVGADEQYF.

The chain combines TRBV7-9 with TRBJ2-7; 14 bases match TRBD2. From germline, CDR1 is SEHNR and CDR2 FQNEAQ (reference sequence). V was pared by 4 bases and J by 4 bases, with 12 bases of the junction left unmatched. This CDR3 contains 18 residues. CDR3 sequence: CASSSPPGLAGGGYEQYF. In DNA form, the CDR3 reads TGTGCCAGCAGCTCGCCCCCTGGACTAGCGGGAGGAGGGTACGAGCAGTACTTC.

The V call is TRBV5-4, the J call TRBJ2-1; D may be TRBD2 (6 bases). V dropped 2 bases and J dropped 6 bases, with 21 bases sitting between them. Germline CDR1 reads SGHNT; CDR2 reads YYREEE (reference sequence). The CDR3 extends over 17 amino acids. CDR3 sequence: CASSLGGRGHTGNEQFF. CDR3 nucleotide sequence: TGTGCCAGCAGCTTAGGAGGGAGAGGACACACGGGCAATGAGCAGTTCTTC.

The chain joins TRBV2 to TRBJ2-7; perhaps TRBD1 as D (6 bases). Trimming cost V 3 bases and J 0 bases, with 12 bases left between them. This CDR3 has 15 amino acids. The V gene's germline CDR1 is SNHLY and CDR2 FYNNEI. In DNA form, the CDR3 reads TGTGCCAGCAGTGACGACAGGACCTTCTCCTACGAGCAGTACTTC. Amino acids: CASSDDRTFSYEQYF.

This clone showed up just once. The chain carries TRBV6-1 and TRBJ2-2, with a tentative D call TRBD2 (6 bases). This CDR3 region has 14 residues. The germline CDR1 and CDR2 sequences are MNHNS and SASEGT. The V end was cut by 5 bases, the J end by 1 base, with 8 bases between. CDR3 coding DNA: TGTGCCAGCAGTTTTAGCGGGAACACCGGGGAGCTGTTTTTT. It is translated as CASSFSGNTGELFF.

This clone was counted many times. CDR3: CASSMWGSPSGRTLSNEQFF. DNA of the CDR3: TGTGCCAGTAGTATGTGGGGGAGCCCTAGCGGGAGAACCCTGAGCAATGAGCAGTTCTTC. The rearrangement links TRBV19 to TRBJ2-1, with TRBD2 matching 10 bases. The CDR3 runs 20 residues. Germline V lookup: CDR1 LNHDA, CDR2 SQIVND (reference sequence). With 3 bases clipped from V and 6 bases from J, the junction kept 20 bases outside the gene matches. Looking up the rest from reference TRBV19 and TRBJ2-1 gives the full variable domain: DGGITQSPKYLFRKEGQNVTLSCEQNLNHDAMYWYRQDPGQGLRLIYYSQIVNDFQKGDIAEGYSVSREKKESFPLTVTSAQKNPTAFYLCASSMWGSPSGRTLSNEQFFGPGTRLTVL.

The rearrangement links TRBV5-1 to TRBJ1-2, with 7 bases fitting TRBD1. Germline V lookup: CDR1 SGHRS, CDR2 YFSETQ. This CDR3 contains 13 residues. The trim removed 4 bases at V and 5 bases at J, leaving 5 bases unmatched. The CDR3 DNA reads TGCGCCAGCAGCGACGTACAGGGGTATGGCTACACCTTC. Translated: CASSDVQGYGYTF.

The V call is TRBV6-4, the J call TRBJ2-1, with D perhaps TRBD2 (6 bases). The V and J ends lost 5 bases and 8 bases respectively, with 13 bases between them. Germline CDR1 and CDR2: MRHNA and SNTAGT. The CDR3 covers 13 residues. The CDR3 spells CASSTGDRDEQFF. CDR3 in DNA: TGTGCCAGCAGTACGGGAGATCGTGATGAGCAGTTCTTC.

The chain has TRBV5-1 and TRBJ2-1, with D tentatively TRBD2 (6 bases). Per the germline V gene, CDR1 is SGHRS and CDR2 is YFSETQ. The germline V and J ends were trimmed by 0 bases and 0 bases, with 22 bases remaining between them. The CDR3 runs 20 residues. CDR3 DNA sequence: TGCGCCAGCAGCTTGGCCTGGGGGGATTCAATTTATAGCTCCTACAATGAGCAGTTCTTC. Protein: CASSLAWGDSIYSSYNEQFF.

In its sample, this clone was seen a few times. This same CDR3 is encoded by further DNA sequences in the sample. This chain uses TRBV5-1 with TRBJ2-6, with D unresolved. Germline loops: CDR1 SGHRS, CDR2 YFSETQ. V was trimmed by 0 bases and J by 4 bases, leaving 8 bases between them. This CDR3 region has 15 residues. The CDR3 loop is CASSLDAPGANVLTF. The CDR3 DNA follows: TGCGCCAGCAGCTTGGACGCCCCCGGGGCCAACGTCCTGACTTTC.

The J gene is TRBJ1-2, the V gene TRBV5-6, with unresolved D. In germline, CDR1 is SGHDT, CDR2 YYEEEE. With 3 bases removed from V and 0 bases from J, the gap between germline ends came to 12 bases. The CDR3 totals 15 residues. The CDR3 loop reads CASSSDHIANYGYTF. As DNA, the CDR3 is TGTGCCAGCAGCTCGGACCATATAGCTAACTATGGCTACACCTTC.

CDR3 loop: CSVGDRSTDTQYF. In DNA, the CDR3 is TGCAGCGTTGGGGACAGGAGCACAGATACGCAGTATTTT. This rearrangement joins TRBV29-1 to TRBJ2-3; TRBD1 aligns across 8 bases. With 4 bases clipped from V and 0 bases from J, the junction kept 0 bases outside the gene matches. This CDR3 comprises 13 residues. CDR1 is SQVTM and CDR2 is ANQGSEA in the germline V gene.

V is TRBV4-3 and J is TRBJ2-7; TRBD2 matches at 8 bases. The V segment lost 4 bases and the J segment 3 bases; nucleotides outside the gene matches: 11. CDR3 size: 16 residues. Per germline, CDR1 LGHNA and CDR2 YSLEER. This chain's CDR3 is CASSLLNREGLYEQYF. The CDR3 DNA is TGCGCCAGCAGCCTCCTGAACCGGGAGGGTCTCTACGAGCAGTACTTC.

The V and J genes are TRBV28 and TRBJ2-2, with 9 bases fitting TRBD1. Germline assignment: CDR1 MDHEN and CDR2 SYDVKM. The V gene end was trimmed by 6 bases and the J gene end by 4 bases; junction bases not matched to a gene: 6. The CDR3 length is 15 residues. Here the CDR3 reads CASRVQGAGTGELFF. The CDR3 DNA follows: TGTGCCAGCAGAGTACAGGGGGCTGGCACCGGGGAGCTGTTTTTT.

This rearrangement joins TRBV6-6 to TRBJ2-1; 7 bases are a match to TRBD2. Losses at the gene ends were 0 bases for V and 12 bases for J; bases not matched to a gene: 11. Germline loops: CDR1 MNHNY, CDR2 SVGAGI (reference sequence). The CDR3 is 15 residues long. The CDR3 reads CASSYSTSPGGGQFF. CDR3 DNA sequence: TGTGCCAGCAGTTACTCGACGTCCCCGGGAGGTGGGCAGTTCTTC.

The CDR3 reads CASSSQGLAKNIQYF. The CDR3 nucleotides read TGTGCCAGCAGCTCGCAGGGGTTGGCCAAAAACATTCAGTACTTC. This rearrangement joins TRBV7-3 to TRBJ2-4; maybe TRBD1 (6 bases). The V end lost 4 bases, the J end lost 1 base, and 11 bases lay between the germline ends. The germline V gene has CDR1 SGHTA and CDR2 FQGTGA. The CDR3 runs to 15 residues.